Listed below are T cell receptor beta chains from one sample, sequenced in a study of cytomegalovirus exposure and HLA in healthy donors. TCRdb keeps only in-frame clones here, not all; method: immunoSEQ multiplex PCR. There are fewer than 100,000 clones in the sample; 90% to 95% occur only once, and 2.1% lies in the top ten. The source material was PBMCs. The receptors shown here come from a woman between 18 and 30 years old in good health and CMV-seronegative. The CDR3 runs from the conserved cysteine through the conserved F or W. D genes are given only for firm matches. Some rows have no size entry. The others give once, few or many, or a class for an expanded clone.

clone size: -; V gene: TRBV29-1; D gene: -; J gene: TRBJ2-1; CDR3 protein: CSVAGGDWDNEQFF; CDR3 DNA: TGCAGCGTTGCAGGAGGGGATTGGGACAATGAGCAGTTCTTC
clone size: once; V gene: TRBV28; D gene: TRBD1; J gene: TRBJ2-7; CDR3 protein: CASSLDRVLVEQYF; CDR3 DNA: TGTGCCAGCAGTTTAGACAGGGTCCTCGTGGAGCAGTACTTC
clone size: -; V gene: TRBV7-3; D gene: TRBD2; J gene: TRBJ2-6; CDR3 protein: CASSAVPPGGPIPSGANVLTF; CDR3 DNA: TGTGCCAGCAGCGCCGTTCCCCCGGGAGGGCCTATTCCTTCTGGGGCCAACGTCCTGACTTTC
clone size: -; V gene: TRBV25-1; D gene: -; J gene: TRBJ1-4; CDR3 protein: CATFSNEKLFF; CDR3 DNA: TGTGCCACGTTCTCGAATGAAAAACTGTTTTTT
clone size: once; V gene: TRBV9; D gene: -; J gene: TRBJ1-5; CDR3 protein: CASSVDTRDQPQHF; CDR3 DNA: TGTGCCAGCAGCGTTGACACCAGGGATCAGCCCCAGCATTTT
clone size: -; V gene: TRBV7-3; D gene: TRBD1; J gene: TRBJ2-3; CDR3 protein: CASAQGAAYSDTQYF; CDR3 DNA: TGTGCCAGCGCCCAGGGGGCCGCATACTCAGATACGCAGTATTTT
clone size: -; V gene: TRBV29-1; D gene: TRBD2; J gene: TRBJ2-3; CDR3 protein: CSVEASGGTQYF; CDR3 DNA: TGCAGCGTTGAAGCGTCGGGGGGGACGCAGTATTTT
clone size: -; V gene: TRBV6-5; D gene: TRBD2; J gene: TRBJ2-7; CDR3 protein: CASSYSRGSLSYEQYF; CDR3 DNA: TGTGCCAGCAGTTACTCGCGGGGGTCGTTGTCCTACGAGCAGTACTTC
clone size: -; V gene: TRBV29-1; D gene: TRBD2; J gene: TRBJ2-1; CDR3 protein: CSVEGLAGDLTNEQFF; CDR3 DNA: TGCAGCGTTGAGGGACTAGCGGGAGATCTTACCAATGAGCAGTTCTTC
clone size: -; V gene: TRBV18; D gene: -; J gene: TRBJ2-3; CDR3 protein: CASSYRDSGTDTQYF; CDR3 DNA: TGTGCCAGCTCTTACCGGGACTCGGGCACAGATACGCAGTATTTT
clone size: -; V gene: TRBV6-1; D gene: -; J gene: TRBJ2-7; CDR3 protein: CASSPGISSYEQYF; CDR3 DNA: TGTGCCAGCAGTCCGGGAATCAGCTCCTACGAGCAGTACTTC
clone size: -; V gene: TRBV11-3; D gene: TRBD1; J gene: TRBJ2-1; CDR3 protein: CASSETGGRYNEQFF; CDR3 DNA: TGTGCCAGCAGCGAGACAGGGGGAAGGTACAATGAGCAGTTCTTC
clone size: -; V gene: TRBV2; D gene: TRBD1; J gene: TRBJ1-1; CDR3 protein: CASSGGTGGWTEAFF; CDR3 DNA: TGTGCCAGCAGTGGGGGGACAGGGGGGTGGACTGAAGCTTTCTTT
clone size: -; V gene: TRBV7-2; D gene: -; J gene: TRBJ2-7; CDR3 protein: CASSLAEGYEQYF; CDR3 DNA: TGTGCCAGCAGCTTAGCGGAGGGCTACGAGCAGTACTTC
clone size: once; V gene: TRBV28; D gene: TRBD1; J gene: TRBJ2-7; CDR3 protein: CASSPPGGPSYEQYF; CDR3 DNA: TGTGCCAGCAGTCCTCCAGGGGGTCCCTCCTACGAGCAGTACTTC
clone size: -; V gene: TRBV14; D gene: -; J gene: TRBJ1-6; CDR3 protein: CASSQDTSGQSSYNSPLHF; CDR3 DNA: TGTGCCAGCAGCCAAGATACCTCCGGACAAAGCTCCTATAATTCACCCCTCCACTTT
clone size: few; V gene: TRBV30; D gene: -; J gene: TRBJ1-3; CDR3 protein: CAWSVQTGNTIYF; CDR3 DNA: TGTGCCTGGAGTGTCCAAACTGGAAACACCATATATTTT
clone size: -; V gene: TRBV6-1; D gene: TRBD1; J gene: TRBJ2-4; CDR3 protein: CASSETGDIQYF; CDR3 DNA: TGTGCCAGCAGTGAGACAGGGGACATTCAGTACTTC
clone size: -; V gene: TRBV5-1; D gene: TRBD2; J gene: TRBJ2-1; CDR3 protein: CASSSERGSYNEQFF; CDR3 DNA: TGCGCCAGCAGCTCCGAGCGGGGATCCTACAATGAGCAGTTCTTC
clone size: -; V gene: TRBV19; D gene: TRBD1; J gene: TRBJ1-4; CDR3 protein: CASSGQGNEKLFF; CDR3 DNA: TGTGCCAGTAGTGGACAGGGGAATGAAAAACTGTTTTTT
clone size: -; V gene: TRBV5-1; D gene: -; J gene: TRBJ2-2; CDR3 protein: CASSLGRADRAGELFF; CDR3 DNA: TGCGCCAGCAGCTTAGGCAGGGCGGATCGGGCCGGGGAGCTGTTTTTT
clone size: -; V gene: TRBV19; D gene: TRBD1; J gene: TRBJ2-1; CDR3 protein: CASSNPGQLNEQFF; CDR3 DNA: TGTGCCAGTAGTAACCCGGGACAGCTGAATGAGCAGTTCTTC
clone size: once; V gene: TRBV11-2; D gene: -; J gene: TRBJ1-1; CDR3 protein: CASSLSGGNTEAFF; CDR3 DNA: TGTGCCAGCAGCTTGTCGGGGGGGAACACTGAAGCTTTCTTT
clone size: -; V gene: TRBV4-1; D gene: TRBD1; J gene: TRBJ1-4; CDR3 protein: CASSQLPGQGAIAKEKLFF; CDR3 DNA: TGCGCCAGCAGCCAACTACCGGGACAGGGGGCTATCGCTAAGGAAAAACTGTTTTTT
clone size: -; V gene: TRBV9; D gene: -; J gene: TRBJ1-2; CDR3 protein: CASSLYPGGDGYTF; CDR3 DNA: TGTGCCAGCAGCCTTTACCCGGGAGGGGACGGCTACACCTTC
clone size: -; V gene: TRBV18; D gene: -; J gene: TRBJ2-7; CDR3 protein: CASSPSTGFYEQYF; CDR3 DNA: TGTGCCAGCTCACCTTCGACAGGATTCTACGAGCAGTACTTC
clone size: -; V gene: TRBV30; D gene: TRBD2; J gene: TRBJ2-1; CDR3 protein: CAWSDWREGYNEQFF; CDR3 DNA: TGTGCCTGGAGTGATTGGCGGGAGGGCTACAATGAGCAGTTCTTC
clone size: -; V gene: TRBV9; D gene: TRBD1; J gene: TRBJ2-2; CDR3 protein: CASSVGVVDRTGEELFF; CDR3 DNA: TGTGCCAGCAGCGTAGGGGTAGTGGACAGGACTGGGGAGGAGCTGTTTTTT
clone size: -; V gene: TRBV2; D gene: -; J gene: TRBJ2-3; CDR3 protein: CASSEDRARGTDTQYF; CDR3 DNA: TGTGCCAGCAGTGAAGATCGGGCGCGGGGCACAGATACGCAGTATTTT
clone size: -; V gene: TRBV11-3; D gene: TRBD1; J gene: TRBJ1-2; CDR3 protein: CASSLEGWRAGTGKYGYTF; CDR3 DNA: TGTGCCAGCAGCTTAGAGGGATGGAGGGCCGGGACAGGGAAGTATGGCTACACCTTC
clone size: -; V gene: TRBV4-1; D gene: TRBD1; J gene: TRBJ2-7; CDR3 protein: CASSPLGQGAYEQYF; CDR3 DNA: TGCGCCAGCAGCCCACTGGGACAGGGGGCTTACGAGCAGTACTTC
clone size: -; V gene: TRBV4-1; D gene: TRBD2; J gene: TRBJ2-2; CDR3 protein: CASSQVLAGKAGELFF; CDR3 DNA: TGCGCCAGCAGCCAAGTACTAGCGGGAAAGGCCGGGGAGCTGTTTTTT
clone size: -; V gene: TRBV11-3; D gene: -; J gene: TRBJ2-1; CDR3 protein: CASSLDSGAPDNEQFF; CDR3 DNA: TGTGCCAGCAGCTTAGATTCGGGTGCCCCGGACAATGAGCAGTTCTTC
clone size: -; V gene: TRBV6-5; D gene: -; J gene: TRBJ1-4; CDR3 protein: CASSYGGSDEKLFF; CDR3 DNA: TGTGCCAGCAGTTACGGGGGGTCGGATGAAAAACTGTTTTTT
clone size: -; V gene: TRBV27; D gene: -; J gene: TRBJ2-7; CDR3 protein: CASSIDGGYEQYF; CDR3 DNA: TGTGCCAGCAGCATAGACGGGGGCTACGAGCAGTACTTC
clone size: -; V gene: TRBV20-1; D gene: -; J gene: TRBJ2-3; CDR3 protein: CSARRLDTQYF; CDR3 DNA: TGCAGTGCTCGTAGACTAGATACGCAGTATTTT
clone size: many; V gene: TRBV6-1; D gene: -; J gene: TRBJ2-7; CDR3 protein: CASSEDVGDAYEQYF; CDR3 DNA: TGTGCCAGCAGTGAAGATGTGGGAGATGCCTACGAGCAGTACTTC
clone size: -; V gene: TRBV19; D gene: -; J gene: TRBJ2-6; CDR3 protein: CASSIDTSGANVLTF; CDR3 DNA: TGTGCCAGTAGTATTGACACCTCTGGGGCCAACGTCCTGACTTTC
clone size: once; V gene: TRBV27; D gene: -; J gene: TRBJ2-7; CDR3 protein: CASSSQVTSVNEQYF; CDR3 DNA: TGTGCCAGCAGTTCCCAGGTGACGTCTGTAAACGAGCAGTACTTC
clone size: -; V gene: TRBV6-6; D gene: -; J gene: TRBJ2-2; CDR3 protein: CASSYSGPSGGGELFF; CDR3 DNA: TGTGCCAGCAGTTACTCGGGCCCCTCGGGCGGGGGGGAGCTGTTTTTT